These 14 T cell receptor beta chains were sequenced from one sample in a study of blood T cells in healthy people across ages. The authors ran a second PCR of about 7 to 11 cycles using a sample-barcoded 5' primer and a J-beta primer mix. TCRdb re-analysed the 5' RACE reads in MiXCR, keeping a single row per CDR3 protein. The sample yields about 720,000 distinct CDR3 sequences, 20% to 30% seen once. This sample was shared with a second study, whose subject was T cells of mothers and their children.

Input material: blood. These receptor sequences come from a boy aged 10-17 years in good health.

Only a few counts were recorded for this clonotype. The chain employs TRBV7-9 and TRBJ1-1, with 8 bases aligning to TRBD1. Germline V gene lookup returns CDR1 SEHNR and CDR2 FQNEAQ (reference sequence). V trimming: 5 bases; J trimming: 5 bases; junction bases outside the gene matches: 7. The CDR3 consists of 14 residues. The CDR3: CASSPMTGDTEAFF. For the CDR3, the DNA is TGTGCCAGCAGCCCGATGACAGGGGATACTGAAGCTTTCTTT.

The chain is built from TRBV9 and TRBJ2-2; maybe TRBD1 (5 bases). From germline, CDR1 is SGDLS and CDR2 YYNGEE. The CDR3 has 17 amino acids. Deletions cut 3 bases from V and 3 bases from J, with 18 bases between. DNA of the CDR3: TGTGCCAGCAGCGAACCCTCGGCCAGGGCCGACACCGGGGAGCTGTTTTTT. Its protein is CASSEPSARADTGELFF.

This clonotype was recorded a few times. The chain combines TRBV7-2 with TRBJ2-6; tentative D call: TRBD1 (5 bases). The CDR3 covers 18 residues. Looked up from germline, CDR1 is SGHTA and CDR2 is FQGNSA. The V end was cut by 1 base, the J end by 1 base, with 14 bases between. CDR3 sequence: CASSLGQSSQSGANVLTF. Written as DNA, the CDR3 is TGTGCCAGCAGCTTAGGACAGAGTAGCCAATCTGGGGCCAACGTCCTGACTTTC.

The chain has TRBV7-3 and TRBJ2-7; D gene unclear. CDR3 length: 15 amino acids. The V end lost 1 base, the J end lost 0 bases, and 10 bases lay between the germline ends. Looked up from germline, CDR1 is SGHTA and CDR2 is FQGTGA. The CDR3 coding sequence is TGTGCCAGCAGCTTAAAACATTTGAGCTCCTACGAGCAGTACTTC. It codes for CASSLKHLSSYEQYF.

The chain is built from TRBV12-3 or TRBV12-4 and TRBJ1-4, with D possibly being TRBD1 (5 bases). CDR3 length: 13 amino acids. V lost 8 bases to trimming and J lost 8 bases, with 15 bases between them. In DNA, the CDR3 is TGTGCCAGCGGGGGTCAGCCAGGGGAAAAACTGTTTTTT. Its translation: CASGGQPGEKLFF.

V usage is TRBV21-1 and J usage is TRBJ2-7; the table calls TRBD1, which could not be checked here. TRBV21-1 is an annotated pseudogene. The CDR3 has 14 residues. The CDR3 here is CASSTCLGGYEQYF. The CDR3 DNA follows: TGTGCCAGCAGCACTTGTCTCGGCGGTTACGAGCAGTACTTC.

The V gene is TRBV27, the J gene TRBJ2-4; 7 positions match TRBD1. Germline V gene lookup returns CDR1 MNHEY and CDR2 SMNVEV (reference sequence). Unmatched junction bases numbered 12, after V lost 0 bases and J lost 7 bases. CDR3 length equals 17 residues. CDR3 nucleotide sequence: TGTGCCAGCAGTTTATCAACCGACAGGGCCGTAGGGAACATTCAGTACTTC. This gives the protein CASSLSTDRAVGNIQYF.

The chain carries TRBV20-1 and TRBJ2-7, with TRBD2 identical over 9 bases. Germline values: CDR1 DFQATT, CDR2 SNEGSKA (reference sequence). CDR3 length: 15 amino acids. The J segment lost 1 base and the V segment lost 5 bases, leaving 9 bases of the junction unmatched. The chain's CDR3 is CSAEHLAGPSYEQYF. The CDR3 DNA reads TGCAGTGCTGAACACCTAGCGGGACCATCCTACGAGCAGTACTTC.

This chain uses TRBV6-2 or TRBV6-3 with TRBJ1-1; D is unresolved. The germline gives CDR1 MNHEY, CDR2 SVGEGT. There are 15 residues in the CDR3. Trimming stripped 2 bases from V and 0 bases from J, with 10 bases between. This CDR3 reads CASSYGRSMNTEAFF. Here the CDR3 DNA reads TGTGCCAGCAGTTACGGCAGGTCGATGAACACTGAAGCTTTCTTT.

The CDR3, as DNA: TGTGCCAGCAGCTTGGAATGGAGTAAGGAAAAACTGTTTTTT. The encoded protein is CASSLEWSKEKLFF. The rearrangement uses TRBV5-5 and TRBJ1-4; D call uncertain. This CDR3 contains 14 residues. In germline, CDR1 is SGHKS, CDR2 YYEKEE (reference sequence). Trimming pared 0 bases from V and 8 bases from J, leaving 11 bases between.

A remark on this clonotype: One end of the junction fails to match germline, which may point to a read error. This chain links TRBV7-7 with TRBJ2-5; D ambiguous. The V gene's germline CDR1 is SSHAT and CDR2 FNYEAQ (reference sequence). The CDR3 totals 16 residues. CDR3 DNA sequence: TGTGCTAGCAGCGTAACTCCGCAGGCCCTCCAAGAGACCCAGTACTTC. This translates into CASSVTPQALQETQYF.

The chain couples TRBV3-1 to TRBJ1-2, with 8 positions matching TRBD1. Germline V CDR1 and CDR2: LGHDT, YNNKEL (reference sequence). V trimming: 4 bases; J trimming: 3 bases; junction bases outside the gene matches: 7. The CDR3 length is 15 residues. CDR3 in DNA: TGTGCCAGCAGCCGGCCGGACAGGGAGGACTATGGCTACACCTTC. Protein sequence: CASSRPDREDYGYTF.

The chain carries TRBV7-2 and TRBJ1-5; D remains ambiguous. The CDR3 has 15 amino acids. CDR1 SGHTA and CDR2 FQGNSA come from the germline V gene. V lost 0 bases, J lost 0 bases, and 6 bases lay in between. The CDR3 nucleotides read TGTGCCAGCAGCTTAGCAGATTATAGCAATCAGCCCCAGCATTTT. The encoded protein is CASSLADYSNQPQHF.

In this sample, this clonotype turned up a few times. The V gene is TRBV7-9, the J gene TRBJ1-4; D is ambiguous. Germline V gene lookup returns CDR1 SEHNR and CDR2 FQNEAQ (reference sequence). This CDR3 has 15 residues. Between the trimmed V and J ends, which lost 5 bases and 8 bases, there was a span of 18 bases. The CDR3 protein is CASSRPASGQEKLFF. CDR3 sequence (DNA): TGTGCCAGCAGCCGCCCTGCTAGTGGGCAGGAAAAACTGTTTTTT.